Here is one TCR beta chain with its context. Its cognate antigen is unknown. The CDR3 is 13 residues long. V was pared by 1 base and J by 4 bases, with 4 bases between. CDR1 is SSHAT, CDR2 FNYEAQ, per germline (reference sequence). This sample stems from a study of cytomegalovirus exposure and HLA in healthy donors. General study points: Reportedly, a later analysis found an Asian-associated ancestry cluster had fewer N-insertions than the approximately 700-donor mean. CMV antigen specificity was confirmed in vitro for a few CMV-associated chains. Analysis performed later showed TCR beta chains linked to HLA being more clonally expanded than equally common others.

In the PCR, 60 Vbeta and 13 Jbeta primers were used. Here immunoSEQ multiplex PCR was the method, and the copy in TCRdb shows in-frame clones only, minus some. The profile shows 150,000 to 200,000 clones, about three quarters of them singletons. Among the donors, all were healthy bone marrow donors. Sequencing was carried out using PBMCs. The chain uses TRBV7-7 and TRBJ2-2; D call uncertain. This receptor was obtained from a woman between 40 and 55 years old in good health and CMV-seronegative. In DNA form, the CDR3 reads TGTGCCAGCAGCTTAGATCGCACCGGGGAGCTGTTTTTT. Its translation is CASSLDRTGELFF.